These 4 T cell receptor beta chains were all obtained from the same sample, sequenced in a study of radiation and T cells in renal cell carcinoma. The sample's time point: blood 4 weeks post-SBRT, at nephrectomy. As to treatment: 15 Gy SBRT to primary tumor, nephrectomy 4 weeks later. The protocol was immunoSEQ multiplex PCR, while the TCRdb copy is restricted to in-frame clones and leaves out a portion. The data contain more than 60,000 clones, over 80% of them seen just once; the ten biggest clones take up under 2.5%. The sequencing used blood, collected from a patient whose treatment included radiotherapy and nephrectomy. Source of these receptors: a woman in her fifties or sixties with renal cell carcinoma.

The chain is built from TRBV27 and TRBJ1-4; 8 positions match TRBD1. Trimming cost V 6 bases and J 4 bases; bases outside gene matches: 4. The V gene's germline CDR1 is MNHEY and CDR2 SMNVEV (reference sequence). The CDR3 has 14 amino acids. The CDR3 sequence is CASSDRGYNEKLFF. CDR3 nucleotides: TGTGCCAGCAGCGACAGGGGATATAATGAAAAACTGTTTTTT.

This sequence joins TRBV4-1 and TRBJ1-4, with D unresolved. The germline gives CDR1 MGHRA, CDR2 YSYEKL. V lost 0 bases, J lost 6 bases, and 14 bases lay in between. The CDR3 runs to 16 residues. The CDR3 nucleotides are TGCGCCAGCAGCCAAGAGGGCTTAACCTTGGATGAAAAACTGTTTTTT. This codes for CASSQEGLTLDEKLFF.

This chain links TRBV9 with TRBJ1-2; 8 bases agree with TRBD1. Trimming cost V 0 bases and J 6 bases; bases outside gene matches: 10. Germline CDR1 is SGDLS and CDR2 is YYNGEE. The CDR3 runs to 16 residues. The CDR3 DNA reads TGTGCCAGCAGCGTAGACCCACAGGGGGGGGTTGATGGCTACACCTTC. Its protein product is CASSVDPQGGVDGYTF. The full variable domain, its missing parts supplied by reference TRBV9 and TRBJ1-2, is DSGVTQTPKHLITATGQRVTLRCSPRSGDLSVYWYQQSLDQGLQFLIQYYNGEERAKGNILERFSAQQFPDLHSELNLSSLELGDSALYFCASSVDPQGGVDGYTFGSGTRLTVV.

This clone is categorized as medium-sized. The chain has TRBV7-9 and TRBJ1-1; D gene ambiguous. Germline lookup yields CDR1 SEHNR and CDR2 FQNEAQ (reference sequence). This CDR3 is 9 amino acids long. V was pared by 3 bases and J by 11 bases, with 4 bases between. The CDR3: CASSFMAFF. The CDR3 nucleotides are TGTGCCAGCAGCTTCATGGCTTTCTTT.